Sequencing of this T cell receptor (beta chain) was carried out in a study of blood T cell repertoires in COVID-19. Looking at the study overall: Collection of acute and convalescent COVID-19 samples took place in the United States, Italy and Spain.

Assay used: immunoSEQ multiplex PCR; TCRdb lists only in-frame clones, some missing. The data hold about 99,000 clones, with around 74% observed a single time. Sequenced input: peripheral blood. The receptor was isolated from a woman older than 75 with active or convalescent COVID-19.

In DNA, the CDR3 is TGTGCCAGCAGCACTAGCGGGAGTCTGAATGAGCAGTTCTTC. Translation gives CASSTSGSLNEQFF. The chain links TRBV6-5 to TRBJ2-1; the match to TRBD2 covers 11 bases. Germline CDR1 reads MNHEY; CDR2 reads SVGAGI. Trimming removed 6 bases from V and 7 bases from J; junction bases left unmatched: 5. The CDR3 totals 14 residues.